This TCR beta chain was profiled in a study of monozygotic twins with inflammatory bowel disease. Study-wide findings and caveats: Any single strong signal or clonotype tied to IBD lacked support.

TCRdb reprocessed the 5' RACE reads, with one entry per CDR3 protein and no DNA. Its table records 150,000 to 200,000 distinct CDR3 sequences. CDR1 and CDR2 (germline): MNHEY, SVGAGI. The length of the CDR3 is 13 residues. Concerning this clonotype itself: Its antigen is still unknown.

The source of this sequence is a human donor with ulcerative colitis or Crohn's disease, or a healthy co-twin of an affected twin (not recorded which). J is TRBJ2-5 and V is TRBV6-5; lacking DNA, the TRBD1 call made by TCRdb goes unchecked. Material for sequencing was blood. The CDR3 here is CASSRQGRETQYF.